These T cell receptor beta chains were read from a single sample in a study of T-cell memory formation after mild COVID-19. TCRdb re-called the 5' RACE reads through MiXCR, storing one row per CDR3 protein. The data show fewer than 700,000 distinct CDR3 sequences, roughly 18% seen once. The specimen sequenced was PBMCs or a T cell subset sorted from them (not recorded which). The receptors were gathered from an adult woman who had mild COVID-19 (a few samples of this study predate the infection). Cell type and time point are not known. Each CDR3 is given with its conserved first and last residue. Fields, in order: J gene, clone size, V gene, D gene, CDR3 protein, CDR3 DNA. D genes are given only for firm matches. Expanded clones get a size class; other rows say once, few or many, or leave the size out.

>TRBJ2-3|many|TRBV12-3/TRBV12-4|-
CASSLPRALSTDTQYF
TGTGCCAGCAGTTTGCCGCGGGCGCTTAGCACAGATACGCAGTATTTT
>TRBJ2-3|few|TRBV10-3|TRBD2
CAISERVAGTDTQYF
TGTGCCATCAGTGAAAGGGTAGCGGGGACAGATACGCAGTATTTT
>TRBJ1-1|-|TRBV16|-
CASSQSWGDQAEAFF
TGTGCCAGCAGCCAATCGTGGGGGGACCAAGCTGAAGCTTTCTTT
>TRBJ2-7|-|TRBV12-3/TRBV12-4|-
CASSNTGTIYEQYF
TGTGCCAGCAGTAATACCGGGACGATCTACGAGCAGTACTTC
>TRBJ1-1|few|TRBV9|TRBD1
CASSPLGGGQGEAFF
TGTGCCAGCAGCCCACTTGGGGGGGGACAGGGGGAAGCTTTCTTT
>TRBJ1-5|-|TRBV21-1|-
CASWGPERKGPQHF
TGTGCCAGCTGGGGACCCGAAAGAAAGGGGCCCCAGCATTTT
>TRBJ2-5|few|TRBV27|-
CASSTLSRETQYF
TGTGCCAGCAGCACCCTGAGTAGAGAGACCCAGTACTTC
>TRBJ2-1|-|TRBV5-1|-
CASTQVGASYNEQFF
TGCGCCAGCACCCAGGTAGGGGCTTCCTACAATGAGCAGTTCTTC
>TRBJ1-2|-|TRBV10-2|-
CASSESTLYGYTF
TGCGCCAGCAGTGAGTCGACACTCTATGGCTACACCTTC
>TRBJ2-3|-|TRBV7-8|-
CASSLAEGNGDTQYF
TGTGCCAGCAGCTTAGCGGAGGGCAATGGAGATACGCAGTATTTT
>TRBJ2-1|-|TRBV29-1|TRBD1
CSAMTGGYNEQFF
TGCAGCGCGATGACAGGGGGTTACAATGAGCAGTTCTTC
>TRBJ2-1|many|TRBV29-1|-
CSVTRGTGYNEQFF
TGCAGCGTCACTCGGGGAACGGGGTACAATGAGCAGTTCTTC
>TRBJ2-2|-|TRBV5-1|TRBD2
CASSLSGSIGGELFF
TGCGCCAGCAGTCTGAGCGGGAGTATCGGCGGGGAGCTGTTTTTT
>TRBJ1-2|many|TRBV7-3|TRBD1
CASSLTKGQRNYGYTF
TGTGCCAGCAGCTTAACGAAGGGACAGAGAAACTATGGCTACACCTTC
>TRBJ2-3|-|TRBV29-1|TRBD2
CSVQELGGGLNSTDTQYF
TGCAGCGTCCAAGAATTGGGCGGGGGTCTGAATAGCACAGATACGCAGTATTTT
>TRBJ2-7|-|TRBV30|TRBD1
CAWSPDRGWQYF
TGTGCCTGGAGTCCGGACAGGGGTTGGCAGTACTTC
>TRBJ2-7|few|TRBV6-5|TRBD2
CASGEQRGSYEQYF
TGTGCCAGCGGGGAGCAGCGGGGCTCCTACGAGCAGTACTTC
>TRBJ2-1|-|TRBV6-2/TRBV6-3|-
CASSYGGIKFF
TGTGCCAGCAGTTATGGGGGTATTAAGTTCTTC
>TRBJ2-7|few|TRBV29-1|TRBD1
CSARTGSTGEQYF
TGCAGCGCTAGGACAGGGTCCACTGGCGAGCAGTACTTC
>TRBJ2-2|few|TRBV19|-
CASSIAGAGELFF
TGTGCCAGTAGTATCGCAGGGGCAGGGGAGCTGTTTTTT
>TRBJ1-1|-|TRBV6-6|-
CASSYRETGTEAFF
TGTGCCAGCAGTTACAGGGAGACAGGCACTGAAGCTTTCTTT
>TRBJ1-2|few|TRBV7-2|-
CASSPSADRWSYTF
TGTGCCAGCAGCCCGTCGGCGGACCGTTGGAGCTACACCTTC
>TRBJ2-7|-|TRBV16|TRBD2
CASSQSGLAGGPSYEQYF
TGTGCCAGCAGCCAATCTGGACTAGCGGGGGGCCCCTCCTACGAGCAGTACTTC
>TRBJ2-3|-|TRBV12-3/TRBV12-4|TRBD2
CASSPDGTSADTQYF
TGTGCCAGCAGTCCTGACGGGACTAGCGCAGATACGCAGTATTTT
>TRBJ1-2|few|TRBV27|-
CASSTASYYGYTF
TGTGCCAGCAGCACTGCCTCTTACTATGGCTACACCTTC
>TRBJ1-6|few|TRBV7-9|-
CASSRGMNSPLHF
TGTGCCAGCAGTCGGGGGATGAATTCACCCCTCCACTTT
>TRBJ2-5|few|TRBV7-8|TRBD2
CASSFSSGMYQETQYF
TGTGCCAGCAGCTTTTCTAGCGGGATGTACCAAGAGACCCAGTACTTC
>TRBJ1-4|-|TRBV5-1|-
CASSLTARATNEKLFF
TGCGCCAGCAGCTTAACGGCCAGGGCAACTAATGAAAAACTGTTTTTT
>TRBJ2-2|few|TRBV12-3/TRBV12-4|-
CASSHGGPGELFF
TGTGCCAGCAGTCACGGGGGGCCCGGGGAGCTGTTTTTT
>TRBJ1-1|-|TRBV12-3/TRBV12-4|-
CASSTLAGNTEAFF
TGTGCCAGCAGCACCCTGGCGGGAAACACTGAAGCTTTCTTT
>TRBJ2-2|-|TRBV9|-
CASSPAHVGANTGELFF
TGTGCCAGCAGCCCCGCCCACGTCGGTGCGAACACCGGGGAGCTGTTTTTT
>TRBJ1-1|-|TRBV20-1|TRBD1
CSARGQGSGPEAFF
TGCAGTGCTAGAGGACAGGGGAGCGGCCCTGAAGCTTTCTTT
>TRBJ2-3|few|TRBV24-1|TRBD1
CATSDLGQAADTQYF
TGTGCCACCAGTGATTTGGGACAGGCAGCAGATACGCAGTATTTT
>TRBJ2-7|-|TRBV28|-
CASSPWGLSSYEQYF
TGTGCCAGCAGCCCCTGGGGCCTAAGCTCCTACGAGCAGTACTTC
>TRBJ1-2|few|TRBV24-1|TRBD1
CAIGQGNYGYTF
TGTGCCATCGGACAGGGGAACTATGGCTACACCTTC
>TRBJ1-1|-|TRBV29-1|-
CSAGSPQRTEAFF
TGCAGCGCTGGGAGCCCCCAGAGGACTGAAGCTTTCTTT
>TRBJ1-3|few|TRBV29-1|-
CSVGLDNSGNTIYF
TGCAGCGTTGGATTGGACAACTCTGGAAACACCATATATTTT
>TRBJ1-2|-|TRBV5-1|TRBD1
CASSWGQTANYGYTF
TGCGCCAGCAGCTGGGGACAGACCGCTAACTATGGCTACACCTTC
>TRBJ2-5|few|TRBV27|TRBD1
CASSQRQGLGQETQYF
TGTGCCAGCAGTCAAAGACAGGGGCTGGGCCAAGAGACCCAGTACTTC
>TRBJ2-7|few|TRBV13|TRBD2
CASSSSRTSGLSEQYF
TGTGCCAGCAGCTCCTCTCGGACTAGCGGGTTAAGCGAGCAGTACTTC
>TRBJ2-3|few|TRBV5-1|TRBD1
CASSSGDRDYTDTQYF
TGCGCCAGCAGCTCGGGGGACAGGGATTACACAGATACGCAGTATTTT
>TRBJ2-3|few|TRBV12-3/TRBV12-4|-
CATTRGRDTQYF
TGTGCCACCACCAGGGGTCGGGATACGCAGTATTTT
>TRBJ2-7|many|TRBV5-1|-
CASSLGDSSYEQYF
TGTGCCAGCAGCTTGGGAGACAGCTCCTACGAGCAGTACTTC
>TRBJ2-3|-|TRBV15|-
CATSPGESSTDTQYF
TGTGCCACCAGCCCGGGAGAGTCTAGCACAGATACGCAGTATTTT
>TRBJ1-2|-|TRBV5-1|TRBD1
CASRAEGGAGYPYGYTF
TGCGCCAGCAGAGCCGAAGGGGGCGCGGGTTACCCTTATGGCTACACCTTC
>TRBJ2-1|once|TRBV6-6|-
CASYPGWAPYYYNEQFF
TGTGCCAGCTACCCAGGTTGGGCACCCTATTATTACAATGAGCAGTTCTTC
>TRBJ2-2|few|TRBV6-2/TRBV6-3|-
CASSLGPLNTGELFF
TGTGCCAGCAGCTTAGGACCGCTCAACACCGGGGAGCTGTTTTTT
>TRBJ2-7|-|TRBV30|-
CAWSGQGSSYEQYF
TGTGCCTGGAGCGGTCAGGGAAGCTCCTACGAGCAGTACTTC
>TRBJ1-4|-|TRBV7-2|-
CASSYDSDNEKLFF
TGTGCCAGCAGCTATGACAGCGATAATGAAAAACTGTTTTTT
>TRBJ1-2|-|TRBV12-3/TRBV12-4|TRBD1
CASRQGANYGYTF
TGTGCCAGCAGGCAGGGGGCCAACTATGGCTACACCTTC
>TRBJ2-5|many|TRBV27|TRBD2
CASSAGLAGAGETQYF
TGTGCCAGCAGTGCCGGACTAGCGGGAGCGGGAGAGACCCAGTACTTC
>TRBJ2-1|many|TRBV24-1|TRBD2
CATSDTREGLEGEQFF
TGTGCCACCAGTGATACTCGGGAGGGCCTTGAGGGTGAGCAGTTCTTC